The 18 T cell receptor beta chains below all came from one sample that was sequenced in a study of shared clonotypes between healthy human individuals. Here immunoSEQ multiplex PCR was the method, and the copy in TCRdb shows in-frame clones only, minus some. The sample includes roughly 2.2 million clones, 85% to 95% of them seen just once. The sample was naive CD4+ T cells from PBMCs. Described subset: CD45RA+ positively selected. These receptors all come from a man aged 18 to 30 in good health. Some clones in this sample may be carry-over from other donors' samples.

The chain combines TRBV11-2 with TRBJ1-4, with a weak D call TRBD1 (6 bases). The ends were cut back, 6 bases at V and 4 bases at J, with 12 bases in the middle. This CDR3 is built from 14 residues. The V gene's germline CDR1 is SGHAT and CDR2 FQNNGV. The CDR3 loop is CASRPDSFNEKLFF. The CDR3 nucleotides are TGTGCCAGCAGGCCGGACAGTTTTAATGAAAAACTGTTTTTT.

This chain uses TRBV6-5 with TRBJ2-1; possibly TRBD1 for D (6 bases). This CDR3 is built from 13 residues. Germline CDR1 reads MNHEY; CDR2 reads SVGAGI. The V and J ends lost 9 bases and 7 bases respectively, with 16 bases between them. The CDR3 DNA follows: TGTGCCAGTGCTGTTCGGACAGATAATGAGCAGTTCTTC. The encoded protein is CASAVRTDNEQFF.

The chain recombines TRBV5-1 with TRBJ1-3; D remains ambiguous. Per the germline V gene, CDR1 is SGHRS and CDR2 is YFSETQ. This CDR3 has 16 residues. V was cut by 2 bases and J by 0 bases, with 12 bases left in between. CDR3 DNA sequence: TGCGCCAGCAGCTTAGAGGGATCCCCCTCTGGAAACACCATATATTTT. Its translation is CASSLEGSPSGNTIYF.

This rearrangement joins TRBV9 to TRBJ2-2; 7 bases are a match to TRBD2. Germline CDR1 reads SGDLS; CDR2 reads YYNGEE. The CDR3 has 16 residues. V dropped 4 bases and J dropped 4; count of bases not matched to a gene: 10. This CDR3 reads CASSPRLALSTGELFF. CDR3 nucleotides: TGTGCCAGCAGCCCGAGACTAGCTTTGAGCACCGGGGAGCTGTTTTTT. Full variable domain (remainder filled in from reference TRBV9 and TRBJ2-2): DSGVTQTPKHLITATGQRVTLRCSPRSGDLSVYWYQQSLDQGLQFLIQYYNGEERAKGNILERFSAQQFPDLHSELNLSSLELGDSALYFCASSPRLALSTGELFFGEGSRLTVL.

This sequence joins TRBV5-6 and TRBJ2-1; 10 nucleotides agree with TRBD2. The CDR3 consists of 15 residues. The germline CDR1 and CDR2 sequences are SGHDT and YYEEEE. V shed 3 bases, J shed 8 bases, and the junction held 8 bases outside the gene matches. The CDR3: CASSSPGLATYEQFF. In nucleotides, the CDR3 is TGTGCCAGCAGCTCCCCGGGACTAGCGACTTATGAGCAGTTCTTC.

This clone was counted once. The chain carries TRBV19 and TRBJ1-3; TRBD1 matches at 7 bases. The CDR3 length is 16 residues. The junction had 8 bases not matched to a gene; V was cut back by 3 bases and J by 3 bases. Germline V gives CDR1 LNHDA, CDR2 SQIVND (reference sequence). CDR3 sequence (DNA): TGTGCCAGTAGTATGCGCGACAGGGTGAATGGAAACACCATATATTTT. It encodes CASSMRDRVNGNTIYF.

The chain joins TRBV4-1 to TRBJ1-5; TRBD1 aligns across 9 bases. This CDR3 comprises 16 residues. The junction had 4 bases not matched to a gene; V was cut back by 0 bases and J by 4 bases. Germline CDR1 and CDR2: MGHRA and YSYEKL. This CDR3 reads CASSQDPGQGNQPQHF. The CDR3 coding sequence is TGCGCCAGCAGCCAAGACCCCGGACAGGGGAATCAGCCCCAGCATTTT.

V and J are TRBV5-1 and TRBJ2-1; unclear D gene. Per the germline V gene, CDR1 is SGHRS and CDR2 is YFSETQ. The ends were cut back, 5 bases at V and 3 bases at J, with 9 bases in the middle. The CDR3 sequence is 13 residues long. The CDR3 region is CASSATGYNEQFF. CDR3 in DNA: TGCGCCAGCAGTGCAACGGGCTACAATGAGCAGTTCTTC.

The V gene is TRBV18, the J gene TRBJ1-5; D not resolved. Germline V gene data show CDR1 as KGHSH and CDR2 as LQKENI. The V end lost 6 bases, the J end lost 4 bases, and 16 bases lay between the germline ends. The CDR3 has 15 amino acids. For the CDR3, the DNA is TGTGCCAGCTCTCTCACGATCCCGAAAAATCAGCCCCAGCATTTT. It encodes CASSLTIPKNQPQHF. The variable domain in full, with the rest retrieved from reference TRBV18 and TRBJ1-5, is NAGVMQNPRHLVRRRGQEARLRCSPMKGHSHVYWYRQLPEEGLKFMVYLQKENIIDESGMPKERFSAEFPKEGPSILRIQQVVRGDSAAYFCASSLTIPKNQPQHFGDGTRLSIL.

Concerning this clone: The same CDR3 can be traced to other DNA sequences in this sample. This chain connects TRBV5-4 to TRBJ2-5; D perhaps matches TRBD1 (5 bases). CDR3 size: 13 residues. Germline loops: CDR1 SGHNT, CDR2 YYREEE (reference sequence). The V gene lost 2 bases and the J gene lost 5 bases, with 10 bases spanning the gap. In nucleotides, the CDR3 is TGTGCCAGCAGCTTATCAGGGTCGGAGACCCAGTACTTC. It is translated as CASSLSGSETQYF.

The chain combines TRBV7-9 with TRBJ2-7; TRBD2 matches at 7 bases. Germline V gene lookup returns CDR1 SEHNR and CDR2 FQNEAQ (reference sequence). CDR3 size: 14 residues. V shed 5 bases and J 5 bases; nucleotides not matched to a gene: 9. CDR3 coding DNA: TGTGCCAGCAGCCCTAAGGGAGGGAACCACGAGCAGTACTTC. Translation gives CASSPKGGNHEQYF.

This chain joins TRBV6-1 and TRBJ1-1; D unresolved. The germline CDR1 and CDR2 sequences are MNHNS and SASEGT. Trimming left V 3 bases short and J 10 bases short, with 12 bases between. This CDR3 is 12 amino acids long. CDR3 nucleotide sequence: TGTGCCAGCAGTGATTCACCCCGTGGAGCTTTCTTT. Its protein product is CASSDSPRGAFF.

DNA for the CDR3: TGCGCCAGCAGCCAGAAGGGAGGCCGGGGGCGGGCTGGAGGTGCGGACACTGAAGCTTTCTTT. Protein sequence: CASSQKGGRGRAGGADTEAFF. This chain connects TRBV4-1 to TRBJ1-1; TRBD1 is a possible D gene (6 bases). The V gene's germline CDR1 is MGHRA and CDR2 YSYEKL. There are 21 residues in the CDR3. The V and J ends lost 3 bases and 3 bases respectively, with 32 bases between them.

Turning to this clone: Other nucleotide sequences from this sample produce the same CDR3. The chain uses TRBV7-3 and TRBJ1-3; a possible D gene is TRBD1 (5 bases). This CDR3 comprises 14 residues. Germline-derived CDR1 and CDR2 are SGHTA and FQGTGA. With 4 bases removed from V and 0 bases from J, the gap between germline ends came to 7 bases. The CDR3 sequence: CASSSGPSGNTIYF. CDR3 coding DNA: TGTGCCAGCAGCTCGGGACCCTCTGGAAACACCATATATTTT.

V and J are TRBV5-1 and TRBJ2-3; D perhaps matches TRBD1 (5 bases). Trimming pared 0 bases from V and 6 bases from J, leaving 11 bases between. This CDR3 has 14 residues. CDR1 is SGHRS, CDR2 YFSETQ, per germline. The CDR3 region is CASSLDLGPDTQYF. CDR3 sequence (DNA): TGCGCCAGCAGCTTGGATCTGGGGCCGGATACGCAGTATTTT.

The chain carries TRBV5-4 and TRBJ2-5, with unresolved D. Germline V gene lookup returns CDR1 SGHNT and CDR2 YYREEE (reference sequence). V gave up 4 bases and J gave up 4 bases, with 8 bases separating them. CDR3 length: 12 residues. The CDR3 loop is CASSQARETQYF. CDR3 DNA sequence: TGTGCCAGCAGCCAGGCCAGAGAGACCCAGTACTTC.

The V call is TRBV7-3, the J call TRBJ2-5, with 10 bases aligning to TRBD2. The CDR3 loop spans 15 amino acids. CDR1 and CDR2 (germline): SGHTA, FQGTGA. After removal of 8 bases from V and 1 base from J, the junction contained 7 bases not matched to a gene. The CDR3 loop reads CASGGAGGRQETQYF. The CDR3 DNA follows: TGTGCCAGCGGGGGAGCGGGAGGGCGCCAAGAGACCCAGTACTTC.

The chain employs TRBV6-5 and TRBJ2-7; D is possibly TRBD1 (6 bases). The CDR3 covers 15 residues. Germline values: CDR1 MNHEY, CDR2 SVGAGI. V dropped 6 bases and J dropped 1 base, with 16 bases sitting between them. CDR3 amino acids: CASRRERGKSYEQYF. The CDR3 region has the DNA TGTGCCAGCAGGAGAGAAAGGGGGAAATCCTACGAGCAGTACTTC.